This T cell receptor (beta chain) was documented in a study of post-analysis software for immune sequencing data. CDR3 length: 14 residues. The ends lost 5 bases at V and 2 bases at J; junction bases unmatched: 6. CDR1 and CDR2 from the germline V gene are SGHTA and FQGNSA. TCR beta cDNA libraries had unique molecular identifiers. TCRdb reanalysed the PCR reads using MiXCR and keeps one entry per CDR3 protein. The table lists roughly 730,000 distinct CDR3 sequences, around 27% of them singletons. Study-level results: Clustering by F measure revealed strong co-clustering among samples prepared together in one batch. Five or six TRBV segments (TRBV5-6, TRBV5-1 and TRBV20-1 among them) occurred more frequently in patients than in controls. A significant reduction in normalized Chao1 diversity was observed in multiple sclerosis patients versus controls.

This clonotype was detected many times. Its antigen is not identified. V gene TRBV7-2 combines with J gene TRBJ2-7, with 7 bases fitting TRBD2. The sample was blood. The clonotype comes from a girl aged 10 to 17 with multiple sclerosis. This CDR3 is CASSPAGTTYEQYF. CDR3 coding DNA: TGTGCCAGCAGCCCCGCCGGGACTACCTACGAGCAGTACTTC.